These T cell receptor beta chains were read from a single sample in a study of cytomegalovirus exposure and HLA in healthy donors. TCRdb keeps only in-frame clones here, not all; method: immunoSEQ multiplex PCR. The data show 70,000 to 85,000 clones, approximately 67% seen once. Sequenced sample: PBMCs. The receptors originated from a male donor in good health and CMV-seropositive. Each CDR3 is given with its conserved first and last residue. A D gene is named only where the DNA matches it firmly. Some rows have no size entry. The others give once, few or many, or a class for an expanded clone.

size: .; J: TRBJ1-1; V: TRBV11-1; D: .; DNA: TGTGCCAGCAGCTTATTCGGGGGGGCGAACACTGAAGCTTTCTTT; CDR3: CASSLFGGANTEAFF
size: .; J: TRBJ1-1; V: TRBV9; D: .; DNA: TGTGCCAGCAAGCCTACAGGGAATGAAGCTTTCTTT; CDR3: CASKPTGNEAFF
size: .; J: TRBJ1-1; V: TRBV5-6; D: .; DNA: TGTGCCAGCAGCTTAGGGGGGGGCTTGAACACTGAAGCTTTCTTT; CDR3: CASSLGGGLNTEAFF
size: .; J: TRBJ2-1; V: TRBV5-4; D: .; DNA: TGTGCCAGCAGCTCGATCATTTCTAGCCTGAGCTCCTACAATGAGCAGTTCTTC; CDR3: CASSSIISSLSSYNEQFF
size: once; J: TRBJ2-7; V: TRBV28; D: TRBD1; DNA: TGTGCCAGCAGTTTACCGGCGGACAGGGTCTCCTACGAGCAGTACTTC; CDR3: CASSLPADRVSYEQYF
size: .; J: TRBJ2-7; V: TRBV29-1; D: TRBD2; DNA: TGCAGCGTTGACCGTCTAGCGGGAGGCTCAACCTACGAGCAGTACTTC; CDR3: CSVDRLAGGSTYEQYF
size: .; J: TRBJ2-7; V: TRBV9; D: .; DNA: TGTGCCAGCGGGAGCTCCTACGAGCAGTACTTC; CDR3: CASGSSYEQYF
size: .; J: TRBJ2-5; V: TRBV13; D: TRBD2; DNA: TGTGCCAGCAGCACCTCTAGCGGGGGGGCCTTTGAGACCCAGTACTTC; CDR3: CASSTSSGGAFETQYF
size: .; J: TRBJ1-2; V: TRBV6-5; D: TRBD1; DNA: TGTGCCAGCAGGAGGTCGGGACAGGGGCATGGCTACACCTTC; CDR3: CASRRSGQGHGYTF
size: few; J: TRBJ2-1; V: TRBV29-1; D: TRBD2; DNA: TGCAGCGTGGGGACTAGCGGACCCTCCTACAATGAGCAGTTCTTC; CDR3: CSVGTSGPSYNEQFF
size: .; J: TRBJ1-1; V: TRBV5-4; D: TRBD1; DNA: TGTGCCAGCAGCGATGCCGGGACAGTGAACACTGAAGCTTTCTTT; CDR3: CASSDAGTVNTEAFF
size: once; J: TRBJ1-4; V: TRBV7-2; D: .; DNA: TGTGCCAGCAGCCCTTGGGCAGGGTCTGAAAAACTGTTTTTT; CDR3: CASSPWAGSEKLFF
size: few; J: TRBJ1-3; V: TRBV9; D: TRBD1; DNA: TGTGCCAGCAGCCCCACAGGGGGACAGGGCAGGGGAAACACCATATATTTT; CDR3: CASSPTGGQGRGNTIYF
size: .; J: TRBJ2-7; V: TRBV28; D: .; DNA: TGTGCCAGCAGTTTAGTGGCAGGGAACGAGCAGTACTTC; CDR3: CASSLVAGNEQYF
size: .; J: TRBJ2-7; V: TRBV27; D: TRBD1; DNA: TGTGCCAGCAATTTAAGTGGGTACCGGGACAGGGTATACGAGCAGTACTTC; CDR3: CASNLSGYRDRVYEQYF
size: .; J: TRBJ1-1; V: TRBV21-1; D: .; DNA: TGTGCCAGCAGCAACCAAACAGGGGGGAACACTGAAGCTTTCTTT; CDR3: CASSNQTGGNTEAFF
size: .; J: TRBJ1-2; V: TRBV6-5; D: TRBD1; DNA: TGTGCCAGCAGTGGAAGGCAGGGGGCCGTCTATGGCTACACCTTC; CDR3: CASSGRQGAVYGYTF
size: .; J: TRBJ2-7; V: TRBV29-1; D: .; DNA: TGCAGCGTTGTACGACAGCCCACCTACGAGCAGTACTTC; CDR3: CSVVRQPTYEQYF
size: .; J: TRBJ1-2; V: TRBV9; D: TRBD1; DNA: TGTGCCAGCAGCTCCGACAGGGATAACTATGGCTACACCTTC; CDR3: CASSSDRDNYGYTF
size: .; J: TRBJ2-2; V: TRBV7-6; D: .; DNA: TGTGCCAGCAATTTCAGGGCCACCGGGGAGCTGTTTTTT; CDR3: CASNFRATGELFF
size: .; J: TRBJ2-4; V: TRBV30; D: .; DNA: TGTGCCTGGACCGACGGGGCCAAAAACATTCAGTACTTC; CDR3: CAWTDGAKNIQYF
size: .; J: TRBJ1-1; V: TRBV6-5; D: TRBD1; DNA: TGCGCCAGCAGTCACTACACGCCTACAGGGGGCACTGAAGCTTTCTTT; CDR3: CASSHYTPTGGTEAFF
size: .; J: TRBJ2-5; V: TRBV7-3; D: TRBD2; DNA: TGTGCCAGCAGCTTGGGAGGGGTTGGAGAGACCCAGTACTTC; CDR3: CASSLGGVGETQYF
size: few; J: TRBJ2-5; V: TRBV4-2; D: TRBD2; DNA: TGTGCCAGCAGTACCACTAGCGGGAGAGAGACCCAGTACTTC; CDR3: CASSTTSGRETQYF
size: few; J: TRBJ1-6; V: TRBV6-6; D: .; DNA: TGTGCCAGCAGTCCCCGCGCGGGTTCTGATCCACCCCTCCACTTT; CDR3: CASSPRAGSDPPLHF
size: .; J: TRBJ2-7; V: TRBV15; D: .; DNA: TGTGCCACCAGCAGAGATTCGGGGACTTCCCTCTCCTACGAGCAGTACTTC; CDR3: CATSRDSGTSLSYEQYF
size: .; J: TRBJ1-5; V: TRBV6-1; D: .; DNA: TGTGCCAGCAGTGCCCCGATCGGGGTTAATCAGCCCCAGCATTTT; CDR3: CASSAPIGVNQPQHF
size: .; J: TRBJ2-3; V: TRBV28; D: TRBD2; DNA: TGTGCCAGCAGTTTGCGGCGGGAGCGGGATACGCAGTATTTT; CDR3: CASSLRRERDTQYF
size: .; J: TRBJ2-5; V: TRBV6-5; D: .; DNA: TGTGCCAGCAGTTACGGAAGGGGGCAAGAGACCCAGTACTTC; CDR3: CASSYGRGQETQYF
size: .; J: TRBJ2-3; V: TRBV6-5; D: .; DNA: TGTGCCACAGCTAGCGAGGTCTACACAGATACGCAGTATTTT; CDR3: CATASEVYTDTQYF
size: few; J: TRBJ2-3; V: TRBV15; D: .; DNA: TGTGCCACCAGCAGAGATCCCGGGACTAGCACAGATACGCAGTATTTT; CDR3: CATSRDPGTSTDTQYF
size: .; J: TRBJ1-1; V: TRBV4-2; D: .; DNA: TGTGCCAGCAGCCAAGATGGGGGACAGAACACTGAAGCTTTCTTT; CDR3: CASSQDGGQNTEAFF
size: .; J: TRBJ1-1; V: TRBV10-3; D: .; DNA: TGTGCCATCAGTGAGTCACCGGGGGCTGAAGCTTTCTTT; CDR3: CAISESPGAEAFF
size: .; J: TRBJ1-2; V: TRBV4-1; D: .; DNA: TGCGCCAGCAGCCAAGAGAACCACGGAGATTATGGCTACACCTTC; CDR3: CASSQENHGDYGYTF
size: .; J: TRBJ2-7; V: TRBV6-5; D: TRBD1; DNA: TGTGCCAGCAGTCAATCCGGGACAGGGCACTACGAGCAGTACTTC; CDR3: CASSQSGTGHYEQYF
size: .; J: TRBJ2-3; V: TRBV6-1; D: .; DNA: TGTGCCAGCAGGCTGGACAGTTCGGGTACGCAGTATTTT; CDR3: CASRLDSSGTQYF
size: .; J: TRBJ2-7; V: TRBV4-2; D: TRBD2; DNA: TGTGCCAGCAGCCAAGATGGCGGGAGGGCCGACGAGCAGTACTTC; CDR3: CASSQDGGRADEQYF
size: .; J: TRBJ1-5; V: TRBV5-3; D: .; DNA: TGTGCCAGAAGCTTAGGTTTGGGTCCGGGTAGCAATCAGCCCCAGCATTTT; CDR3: CARSLGLGPGSNQPQHF
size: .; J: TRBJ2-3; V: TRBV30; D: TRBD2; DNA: TGTGCCTGGAGTGTCGGGGGAGGGAGAGATACGCAGTATTTT; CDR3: CAWSVGGGRDTQYF
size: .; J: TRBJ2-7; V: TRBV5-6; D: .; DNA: TGTGCCAGCAGCTTGGGGACAGACCTATACGAGCAGTACTTC; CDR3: CASSLGTDLYEQYF
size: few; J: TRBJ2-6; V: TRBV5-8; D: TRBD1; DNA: TGTGCCAGCAGCCGGACAGGGATTGGGGCCAACGTCCTGACTTTC; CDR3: CASSRTGIGANVLTF
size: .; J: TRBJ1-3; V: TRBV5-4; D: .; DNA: TGTGCCAGCAGTCGAGCGGGCTTCTCTGGAAACACCATATATTTT; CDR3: CASSRAGFSGNTIYF
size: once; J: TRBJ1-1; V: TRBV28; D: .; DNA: TGTGCCAGCATTGGAGGTGAAGCTTTCTTT; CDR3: CASIGGEAFF
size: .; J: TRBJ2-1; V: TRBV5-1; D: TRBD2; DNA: TGCGCCAGCAGCTGGAGCGGGAGGAGCTACAATGAGCAGTTCTTC; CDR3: CASSWSGRSYNEQFF
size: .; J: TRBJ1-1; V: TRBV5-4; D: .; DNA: TGTGCCAGCAGCTCCGCAGGCGGGCAAGGGACTGAAGCTTTCTTT; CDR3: CASSSAGGQGTEAFF
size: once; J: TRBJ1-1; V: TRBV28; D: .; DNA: TGTGCCAGCAGGCGGACAGAGGGCACTGAAGCTTTCTTT; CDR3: CASRRTEGTEAFF
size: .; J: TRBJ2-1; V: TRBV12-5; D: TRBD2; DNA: TGTGCTAGTGGTTTGGTACGCAGCGGGGCCTACAATGAGCAGTTCTTC; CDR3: CASGLVRSGAYNEQFF
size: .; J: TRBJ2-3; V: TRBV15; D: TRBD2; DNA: TGTGCCACCAGCAGAGTCACGGGAGGAGGCACAGATACGCAGTATTTT; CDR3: CATSRVTGGGTDTQYF
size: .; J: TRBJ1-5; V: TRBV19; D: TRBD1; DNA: TGTGCCAGTAGTATGAGGGTAATAAGGACAGGGGGATTAAAGGGCAATCAGCCCCAGCATTTT; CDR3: CASSMRVIRTGGLKGNQPQHF
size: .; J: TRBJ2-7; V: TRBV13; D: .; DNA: TGTGCCAGCAGCGCCCGGACAGCAAGCTCCTACGAGCAGTACTTC; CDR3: CASSARTASSYEQYF
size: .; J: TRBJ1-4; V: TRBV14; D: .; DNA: TGTGCCAGCAGCCATTTTCCCCCCGGGACACCCCTTGAAAAACTGTTTTTT; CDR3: CASSHFPPGTPLEKLFF
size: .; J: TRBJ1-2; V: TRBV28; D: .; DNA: TGTGCCAGCAGTGCCCATACAGGAGTTAACTATGGCTACACCTTC; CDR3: CASSAHTGVNYGYTF
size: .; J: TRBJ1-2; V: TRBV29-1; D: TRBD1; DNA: TGCAGCGTCGCCGCCGGGACAGGCCAGAACTATGGCTACACCTTC; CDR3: CSVAAGTGQNYGYTF
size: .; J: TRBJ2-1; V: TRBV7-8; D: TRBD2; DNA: TGTGCCAGCAGCTTACAACTAGCGGGAGTGGAGCAGTTCTTC; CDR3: CASSLQLAGVEQFF
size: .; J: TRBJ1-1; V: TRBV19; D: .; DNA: TGTGCCAGTAGTTTCGGGTACCTGAACACTGAAGCTTTCTTT; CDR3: CASSFGYLNTEAFF
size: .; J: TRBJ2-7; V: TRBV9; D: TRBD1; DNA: TGTGCCAGCAGCGCGGGACAGGGAGGCGAGCAGTACTTC; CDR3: CASSAGQGGEQYF
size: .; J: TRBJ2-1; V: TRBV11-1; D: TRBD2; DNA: TGTGCCAGCAGCCCTGGACTAGCGGGCAATGAGCAGTTCTTC; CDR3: CASSPGLAGNEQFF
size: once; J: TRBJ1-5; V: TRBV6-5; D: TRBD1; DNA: TGTGCCAGCAGTTACGGGACAGGTAATCAGCCCCAGCATTTT; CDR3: CASSYGTGNQPQHF
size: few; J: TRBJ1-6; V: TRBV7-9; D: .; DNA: TGTGCCAGCAGCTTACAGGGTCTTGGTTCACCCCTCCACTTT; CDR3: CASSLQGLGSPLHF
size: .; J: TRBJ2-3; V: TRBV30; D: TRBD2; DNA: TGTGCCTGGAGTGTTCGGACTAGCGGGGGGGCCCTAGGAGATACGCAGTATTTT; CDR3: CAWSVRTSGGALGDTQYF